These T cell receptor beta chains were read from a single sample in a study of PD-1 blockade in mismatch repair-deficient tumors. This table comes from immunoSEQ multiplex PCR, and its TCRdb copy is limited to in-frame clones, with some not included. Here the sample spans about 19,000 clones, roughly four fifths being singletons. The source was PBMCs, collected 52 weeks after starting pembrolizumab. The receptors stem from an adult with mismatch repair-deficient cancer. Each CDR3 is given with its conserved first and last residue. The D gene is left open where the match is weak. Clone size is shown for a subset of rows, as once, few, many or a class of expanded clone.

- | TRBD2 | TRBJ2-7 | TRBV11-2 | TGTGCCAGCAGGCCGACTAGCGGGAGCTACGAGCAGTACTTC | CASRPTSGSYEQYF
- | TRBD1 | TRBJ1-5 | TRBV7-8 | TGTGCCAGCAGCTTAGGGGGACAGAAATTACAGCCCCAGCATTTT | CASSLGGQKLQPQHF
- | - | TRBJ1-1 | TRBV7-8 | TGTGCCAGCAGCCAGAACGTGCAGACAGAAGCTTTCTTT | CASSQNVQTEAFF
- | - | TRBJ1-1 | TRBV27 | TGTGCCAGCAGTTTATCGACGGGACACCGTGAAGCTTTCTTT | CASSLSTGHREAFF
- | - | TRBJ2-7 | TRBV27 | TGTGCCAGCGGATCACCGGAGGGGTCTACCCTCATAGGGGAGCAGTACTTC | CASGSPEGSTLIGEQYF
- | - | TRBJ2-2 | TRBV7-2 | TGTGCCAGCAGCTTTTCAGGGACTTCTACGAACACCGGGGAGCTGTTTTTT | CASSFSGTSTNTGELFF
- | - | TRBJ2-1 | TRBV11-3 | TGTGCCAGCAGCTCTTTCGACGGACTTTACAATGAGCAGTTCTTC | CASSSFDGLYNEQFF
- | - | TRBJ2-7 | TRBV28 | TGTGCCAGCAGTTTAACGGGACTCCGCTCTCGGGAGCAGTACTTC | CASSLTGLRSREQYF
- | TRBD1 | TRBJ1-3 | TRBV6-5 | TGTGCCAGCAGGATGGACAGGGAAGCTCGAAACACCATATATTTT | CASRMDREARNTIYF
- | TRBD2 | TRBJ2-1 | TRBV10-3 | TGTGCCATCAGTGGGGCGGGAGGGCTCGATGAGCAGTTCTTC | CAISGAGGLDEQFF
once | - | TRBJ1-2 | TRBV5-4 | TGTGCCAGCAGCTTCGCGGGGAACTATGGCTACACCTTC | CASSFAGNYGYTF
- | - | TRBJ1-3 | TRBV10-1 | TGCGCCAGCAGTGAGTCGACCCCCAAGGCGCAGCAGGTTTACTCTGGAAACACCATATATTTT | CASSESTPKAQQVYSGNTIYF
once | TRBD1 | TRBJ2-2 | TRBV7-3 | TGTGCCAGCAGCTTCGTGGGCGGCGGGACAGGAGAGAACACCGGGGAGCTGTTTTTT | CASSFVGGGTGENTGELFF
few | TRBD1 | TRBJ1-2 | TRBV4-2 | TGTGCCAGCAGCCTAGACCGACAGGGGGACTATGGCTACACCTTC | CASSLDRQGDYGYTF
- | TRBD2 | TRBJ2-7 | TRBV7-6 | TGTGCCAGCAGCTTAGAAGCGGGAGGTGGTGAGCAGTACTTC | CASSLEAGGGEQYF
- | TRBD1 | TRBJ2-1 | TRBV25-1 | TGTGCCATCGGTGGCAGGGGAAAAGGGGGCGAGCAGTTCTTC | CAIGGRGKGGEQFF
- | - | TRBJ2-3 | TRBV11-3 | TGTGCCAGCAGCTTAGGGGAGACAGATACGCAGTATTTT | CASSLGETDTQYF
- | TRBD1 | TRBJ1-2 | TRBV15 | TGTGCCACCAGCAGGACAGGGGCGCGGTACTATGGCTACACCTTC | CATSRTGARYYGYTF
- | TRBD2 | TRBJ2-1 | TRBV11-3 | TGTGCCAGCAGCCTATGGGACCCTAGCGGGAAATCCTACAATGAGCAGTTCTTC | CASSLWDPSGKSYNEQFF
few | TRBD1 | TRBJ2-7 | TRBV28 | TGTGCCAGCAGAGCGACAGGGGAACCCTACGAGCAGTACTTC | CASRATGEPYEQYF
- | TRBD1 | TRBJ1-3 | TRBV7-3 | TGTGCCAGCAGCTCGGACAGGGGAAACACCATATATTTT | CASSSDRGNTIYF
- | TRBD2 | TRBJ2-1 | TRBV2 | TGTGCCAGCAGTGGCGCTGGGGCGGGAGTAGGTAATGAGCAGTTCTTC | CASSGAGAGVGNEQFF
- | TRBD1 | TRBJ1-1 | TRBV6-6 | TGTGCCAGCAGTCCGGGGGGTCGACAGGGGGAAACTGAAGCTTTCTTT | CASSPGGRQGETEAFF
- | - | TRBJ2-5 | TRBV15 | TGTGCCACCAGCAGATCTGGACTGGAGGCCCACTTC | CATSRSGLEAHF
- | TRBD2 | TRBJ2-7 | TRBV7-9 | TGTGCCAGCAGCTTAGACGGCGGGAGCGCCCTTTCCTACGAGCAGTACTTC | CASSLDGGSALSYEQYF
- | TRBD1 | TRBJ1-1 | TRBV4-1 | TGCGCCAGCAGCCCCGGGACAGAGAACTATGAAGCTTTCTTT | CASSPGTENYEAFF
- | - | TRBJ2-3 | TRBV28 | TGTGCCAGCAAGGAAGTTCGAGCGGCCACAGATACGCAGTATTTT | CASKEVRAATDTQYF
- | TRBD2 | TRBJ2-2 | TRBV7-2 | TGTGCCAGCAGCTTATTCCAGCGGGAGTACGGGGAGCTGTTTTTT | CASSLFQREYGELFF
- | TRBD1 | TRBJ1-1 | TRBV30 | TGTGCCTGGAGTGTAGGGGGCACCCCGAACACTGAAGCTTTCTTT | CAWSVGGTPNTEAFF
- | TRBD2 | TRBJ2-4 | TRBV7-9 | TGTGCCAGCAGCCTCCGCGGGGGGGCCAAAAACATTCAGTACTTC | CASSLRGGAKNIQYF
- | - | TRBJ2-4 | TRBV5-1 | TGCGCCAGCAGCTTGGGAGGCGGGCGAGGAAGCAAAAACATTCAGTACTTC | CASSLGGGRGSKNIQYF
- | - | TRBJ1-2 | TRBV7-3 | TGTGCCAGCAGCGGCCGAGCAGGGTACGGCTACACCTTC | CASSGRAGYGYTF
- | TRBD1 | TRBJ2-7 | TRBV19 | TGTGCCAGTAACAGGGGTTCCTTGGACGAGCAGTACTTC | CASNRGSLDEQYF
once | TRBD1 | TRBJ2-5 | TRBV5-1 | TGCGCCAGCAGATTACAGGGGGCAATAGAGACCCAGTACTTC | CASRLQGAIETQYF
few | TRBD2 | TRBJ2-7 | TRBV6-1 | TGTGCCAGCAGTGAGCTAGCGGGAGGTTTCTACGAGCAGTACTTC | CASSELAGGFYEQYF
- | - | TRBJ2-1 | TRBV28 | TGTGCCAGCAGTTACAGCCGGGACTCAGACCCCGCCAACAATGAGCAGTTCTTC | CASSYSRDSDPANNEQFF
- | - | TRBJ2-1 | TRBV19 | TGTGCCAGTAGTATAGACCCCGGGACTGGCCAGTTTGACAATGAGCAGTTCTTC | CASSIDPGTGQFDNEQFF
- | - | TRBJ1-5 | TRBV19 | TGTGCCAGCACCCTCTACACAGGAGTCAGTCAGCCCCAGCATTTT | CASTLYTGVSQPQHF
- | TRBD1 | TRBJ2-7 | TRBV5-1 | TGCGCCAGCAGCTTACAGGGGGCTGCCTACGAGCAGTACTTC | CASSLQGAAYEQYF
- | - | TRBJ1-5 | TRBV28 | TGTGCCAGCAGTTTATTGGGGCAGTTTAGCAATCAGCCCCAGCATTTT | CASSLLGQFSNQPQHF
- | TRBD1 | TRBJ2-7 | TRBV10-3 | TGTGCCATCAGTGTTGGGACAGGCTTTACCTACGAGCAGTACTTC | CAISVGTGFTYEQYF